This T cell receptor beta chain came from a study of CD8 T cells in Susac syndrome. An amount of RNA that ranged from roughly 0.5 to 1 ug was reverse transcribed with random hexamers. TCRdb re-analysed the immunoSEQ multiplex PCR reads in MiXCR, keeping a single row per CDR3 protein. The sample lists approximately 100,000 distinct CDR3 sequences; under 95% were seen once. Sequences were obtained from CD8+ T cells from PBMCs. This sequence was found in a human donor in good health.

The CDR3: CASSEYAGDGQPQHF. The CDR3, as DNA: TGTGCCAGCAGTGAATACGCAGGGGATGGCCAGCCCCAGCATTTT. The genes are TRBV6-1 and TRBJ1-5; D perhaps matches TRBD1 (6 bases). The CDR3 consists of 15 residues. The germline CDR1 and CDR2 sequences are MNHNS and SASEGT. The ends were cut back, 2 bases at V and 7 bases at J, with 15 bases in the middle.